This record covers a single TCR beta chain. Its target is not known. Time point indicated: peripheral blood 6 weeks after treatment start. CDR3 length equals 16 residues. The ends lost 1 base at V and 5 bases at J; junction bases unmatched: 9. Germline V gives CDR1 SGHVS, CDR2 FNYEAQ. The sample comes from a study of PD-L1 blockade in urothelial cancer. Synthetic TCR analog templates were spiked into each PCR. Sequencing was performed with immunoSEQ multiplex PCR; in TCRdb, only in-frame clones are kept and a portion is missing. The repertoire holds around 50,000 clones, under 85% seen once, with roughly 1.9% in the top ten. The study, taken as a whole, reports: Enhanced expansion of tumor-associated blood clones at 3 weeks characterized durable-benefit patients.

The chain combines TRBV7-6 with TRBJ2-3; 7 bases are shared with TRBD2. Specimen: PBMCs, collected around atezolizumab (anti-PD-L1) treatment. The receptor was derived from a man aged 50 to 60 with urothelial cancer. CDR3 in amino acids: CASSLGGRASGDTQYF. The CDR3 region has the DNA TGTGCCAGCAGCTTAGGGGGGAGGGCCTCTGGAGATACGCAGTATTTT.